This TCR beta chain was captured in a study of blood T cells in healthy people across ages. Germline values: CDR1 DFQATT, CDR2 SNEGSKA (reference sequence). This CDR3 has 16 residues. V was pared by 3 bases and J by 4 bases, with 18 bases between. As concerns this clonotype: The antigen remains undetermined.

Study conclusions and caveats: When set beside aged donors, long-lived donors presented more naive CD4+ cells and higher diversity.

Primers used in a second PCR of about 6 to 11 cycles were a sample-barcoded 5' primer and a J-beta primer mix. With 12 random nucleotides, a template-switch adaptor tagged each individual cDNA molecule. TCRdb reprocessed the 5' RACE reads with MiXCR, giving one entry per CDR3 protein. This table has more than 1,000,000 distinct CDR3 sequences, about 25% appearing once. The data also belong to a second study, concerning T cells of mothers and their children. Per that study: Samples were provided by three healthy Caucasian mothers and their six children. Barcodes and 2-4 random nucleotides were added by M1S in the second PCR.

The source is a girl aged 2 to 10 in good health. Source material: blood. J is TRBJ1-4 and V is TRBV20-1, with D perhaps TRBD1 (6 bases). This chain's CDR3 is CSASRSLGQSNEKLFF. CDR3 sequence (DNA): TGCAGTGCTAGTAGGTCTCTAGGACAGAGTAATGAAAAACTGTTTTTT.